This T cell receptor (beta chain) is drawn from a study of CD8 T cells in ankylosing spondylitis. CDR1 and CDR2 (germline): DFQATT, SNEGSKA (reference sequence). The CDR3 consists of 13 residues. Trimming shortened V by 2 bases and J by 12 bases, and 16 bases separated the two germline ends. With regard to this clonotype: The antigen is unknown.

Study outcomes and limitations: There was a TCR beta motif, made of several highly homologous variants, that appeared characteristic of ankylosing spondylitis blood.

Construction of TCR beta libraries was performed using quantitative 5'-RACE with molecular barcodes. A single record per CDR3 protein comes from TCRdb applying MiXCR to the 5' RACE reads. The sample lists hundreds of thousands of distinct CDR3 sequences, roughly 12% seen once, with approximately 0.46% in the top ten. This clonotype originated in a male donor with ankylosing spondylitis. Input material: blood, either unsorted or a sorted T cell fraction (not recorded which). The chain carries TRBV20-1 and TRBJ1-4; D gene uncertain. The CDR3 nucleotides are TGCAGTGCTAGAAGCTCCAGCTACTACGAACTGTTTTTT. Translation: CSARSSSYYELFF.